This entry is about one T cell receptor beta chain. Its antigen is still unknown. Here immunoSEQ multiplex PCR was the method, and the copy in TCRdb shows in-frame clones only, minus some. The data show around 350,000 clones, around 92% seen once. With 4 bases clipped from V and 5 bases from J, the junction kept 8 bases outside the gene matches. Germline V CDR1 and CDR2: SGHTA, FQGNSA. The CDR3 extends over 15 amino acids. The sample is drawn from a study of Ad26.COV2.S vaccination and SARS-CoV-2 variants. Study-wide points: Spike-specific TCR breadth was greater after Ad26.COV2.S than placebo. Placebo recipients and vaccine recipients were similar in non-spike TCR breadth.

The sequencing used peripheral blood, collected after recovery from COVID-19. This sequence joins TRBV7-2 and TRBJ2-5; 9 nucleotides match TRBD1. The TCR comes from a human donor who had recovered from COVID-19. CDR3 residues: CASSSSGTGWETQYF. The CDR3, as DNA: TGTGCCAGCAGCTCATCCGGGACAGGGTGGGAGACCCAGTACTTC.